The T cell receptor beta chain described here comes from a study of blood T cell repertoires in COVID-19. Background on the study: Whether acute or convalescent, the COVID-19 samples came from the United States, Italy and Spain. Nucleic acid was either cDNA or gDNA, and it came from T cells, B-cell-depleted T cells, or PBMCs.

The CDR3 loop spans 14 amino acids. Germline V gives CDR1 SNHLY, CDR2 FYNNEI. V dropped 3 bases and J dropped 6 bases, with 11 bases sitting between them. In the authors' workflow: Quantification of nucleated cells was approximated via reference gene primer amplification. Clones were read by immunoSEQ multiplex PCR, and TCRdb kept only the in-frame ones, dropping some. The V and J calls and clone size were taken over from that table, and D and trimming were inferred from the DNA. The sample comprises approximately 200,000 clones, 70% to 90% of which are singletons, and about 20% rests with the top ten. Followed over time, Seattle patients had been enrolled while infection was active.

The material sequenced was peripheral blood. The sequence was obtained from a person aged 65-85 years with COVID-19, enrolled during active disease. The chain joins TRBV2 to TRBJ2-2; D perhaps matches TRBD1 (5 bases). The CDR3 bases are TGTGCCAGCAGTGATCGCGGCAGGGCCGGGGAGCTGTTTTTT. This encodes CASSDRGRAGELFF.